Below are 26 T cell receptor beta chains sequenced from a single sample in a study of cytomegalovirus exposure and HLA in healthy donors (dated by TCRdb to about 2017). Libraries came from the immunoSEQ multiplex PCR assay. For the multiplex PCR, a mixture combining 60 forward primers for TCR Vbeta segments and 13 reverse primers for TCR Jbeta segments was used. Imported from immuneACCESS, the table was reduced by TCRdb to in-frame sequences with V and J called. These copies leave out some clones; in studies compared against another copy, an unresolved V gene accounts for under half, and the cause of the remainder is not known. For this sample the table gives about 200,000 clones, of which around 90% were detected only once. Jointly, the top ten make up under 1.2% of the sample. The sequenced material came from PBMCs. The receptor source for this set is a boy younger than 10 in good health and CMV-seronegative.

The V gene is TRBV7-9, the J gene TRBJ1-2, with no clear D. This CDR3 region has 15 residues. Germline assignment: CDR1 SEHNR and CDR2 FQNEAQ (reference sequence). V lost 5 bases and J lost 6, with 19 bases in between. The CDR3 reads CASSQPGMAVDGYTF. DNA of the CDR3: TGTGCCAGCAGCCAACCGGGTATGGCTGTGGATGGCTACACCTTC.

This rearrangement joins TRBV28 to TRBJ2-3, with 7 bases identical to TRBD1. V trimming: 8 bases; J trimming: 4 bases; junction bases outside the gene matches: 15. The CDR3 runs 16 residues. CDR1 MDHEN and CDR2 SYDVKM come from the germline V gene. CDR3 sequence reads: CASGRGQPFFADTQYF. The CDR3 coding sequence is TGTGCCAGCGGTCGGGGACAGCCTTTTTTCGCAGATACGCAGTATTTT.

The CDR3, as DNA: TGTGCCAGCAGGTCCCTAGCGGGAGCCCCGGAGACCCAGTACTTC. Translated, it gives CASRSLAGAPETQYF. This chain joins TRBV6-1 and TRBJ2-5; 10 positions agree with TRBD2. The junction had 9 bases not matched to a gene; V was cut back by 6 bases and J by 5 bases. The CDR3 is made up of 15 amino acids. Germline V gives CDR1 MNHNS, CDR2 SASEGT.

This clone was observed a handful of times. The genes are TRBV7-9 and TRBJ1-5; D gene ambiguous. Trimming stripped 2 bases from V and 2 bases from J, with 7 bases between. Germline V CDR1 and CDR2: SEHNR, FQNEAQ (reference sequence). The CDR3 is 14 amino acids. The CDR3 DNA follows: TGTGCCAGCAGCTTACTCGGGGGCAATCAGCCCCAGCATTTT. Translation: CASSLLGGNQPQHF.

This chain joins TRBV5-1 and TRBJ1-2; D might be TRBD1 (5 bases). The CDR3 sequence is 13 residues long. In germline, CDR1 is SGHRS, CDR2 YFSETQ. Between the trimmed V and J ends, which lost 5 bases and 6 bases, there was a span of 14 bases. The CDR3 loop is CASSYKDTDGYTF. The CDR3 DNA reads TGCGCCAGCAGTTATAAGGACACGGATGGCTACACCTTC.

The chain has TRBV11-1 and TRBJ2-1; TRBD2 matches at 7 bases. The CDR3 spans 14 residues. V dropped 4 bases and J dropped 6; count of bases not matched to a gene: 6. CDR1 and CDR2 from the germline V gene are SGHAT and FQDESV (reference sequence). The CDR3 sequence: CASSSSSGVNEQFF. The CDR3 bases are TGTGCCAGCAGCTCCTCTAGCGGAGTCAATGAGCAGTTCTTC.

V gene TRBV29-1 combines with J gene TRBJ2-2, with TRBD2 matching 7 bases. V gave up 6 bases and J gave up 8 bases; unmatched junction bases: 15. Germline CDR1 SQVTM, CDR2 ANQGSEA. The CDR3 spans 15 residues. DNA of the CDR3: TGCAGCGTGGGGGTGGTAGCGGGCTCCAAGGGGGAGCTGTTTTTT. Its translation is CSVGVVAGSKGELFF.

The chain employs TRBV5-1 and TRBJ2-7, with 7 bases that match TRBD2. This CDR3 region has 16 residues. Trimming took 0 bases from V and 4 from J; bases not matched to a gene: 10. The germline V gene encodes CDR1 SGHRS and CDR2 YFSETQ. The CDR3 protein is CASSLARVSGGYEQYF. In nucleotides, the CDR3 is TGCGCCAGCAGCTTGGCCAGGGTCTCCGGGGGGTACGAGCAGTACTTC. Filled out from reference TRBV5-1 and TRBJ2-7, the complete variable domain reads KAGVTQTPRYLIKTRGQQVTLSCSPISGHRSVSWYQQTPGQGLQFLFEYFSETQRNKGNFPGRFSGRQFSNSRSEMNVSTLELGDSALYLCASSLARVSGGYEQYFGPGTRLTVT.

This chain links TRBV30 with TRBJ1-1, with 7 nucleotides matching TRBD1. V dropped 3 bases and J dropped 3; count of bases not matched to a gene: 4. The CDR3 extends over 13 amino acids. Per the germline V gene, CDR1 is GTSNPN and CDR2 is SVGIG (reference sequence). CDR3 nucleotides: TGTGCCTGGAGCCGACAGGGAGACACTGAAGCTTTCTTT. Translation: CAWSRQGDTEAFF.

V and J are TRBV10-3 and TRBJ1-1, with 8 bases aligning to TRBD1. Germline CDR1 reads ENHRY; CDR2 reads SYGVKD. The CDR3 length is 19 residues. V shed 4 bases, J shed 1 base, and the junction held 17 bases outside the gene matches. In DNA form, the CDR3 reads TGTGCCATCAGTGCGGGACAGGTTTTCTTACCCGAGGGGAACACTGAAGCTTTCTTT. Translated: CAISAGQVFLPEGNTEAFF.

The gene calls are TRBV10-3 and TRBJ1-5, with 12 positions matching TRBD1. Germline values: CDR1 ENHRY, CDR2 SYGVKD. The CDR3 covers 15 residues. The V and J ends lost 6 bases and 4 bases, in that order; junction bases with no gene match: 4. The CDR3 coding sequence is TGTGCCATCAGCGGGGACAGGGGGCCGAATCAGCCCCAGCATTTT. Translation gives CAISGDRGPNQPQHF.

J is TRBJ2-7 and V is TRBV11-2; TRBD2 agrees at 13 bases. Germline values: CDR1 SGHAT, CDR2 FQNNGV. The CDR3 has 17 residues. J was trimmed by 0 bases and V by 5 bases; bases with no gene match: 7. This CDR3 reads CASSQGLAGASSYEQYF. CDR3 bases: TGTGCCAGCAGCCAAGGACTAGCGGGGGCGAGCTCCTACGAGCAGTACTTC. The whole variable domain, remainder taken from reference TRBV11-2 and TRBJ2-7, is EAGVAQSPRYKIIEKRQSVAFWCNPISGHATLYWYQQILGQGPKLLIQFQNNGVVDDSQLPKDRFSAERLKGVDSTLKIQPAKLEDSAVYLCASSQGLAGASSYEQYFGPGTRLTVT.

The DNA for the CDR3 is TGTGCCAGCAGCTCTCAAGGGGGCGAGGGCTATGGCTACACCTTC. Translation gives CASSSQGGEGYGYTF. The chain has TRBV7-9 and TRBJ1-2; TRBD1 agrees at 7 bases. V shed 4 bases and J 4 bases; nucleotides not matched to a gene: 9. From germline, CDR1 is SEHNR and CDR2 FQNEAQ (reference sequence). The CDR3 is 15 residues long.

This chain links TRBV30 with TRBJ1-1; D perhaps matches TRBD1 (6 bases). The germline CDR1 and CDR2 sequences are GTSNPN and SVGIG (reference sequence). The V gene lost 3 bases and the J gene lost 1 base, with 15 bases spanning the gap. The CDR3 is 15 amino acids. The CDR3 DNA sequence: TGTGCCTGGAGGAGGAGCGGGGGCTGGAACACTGAAGCTTTCTTT. It translates to CAWRRSGGWNTEAFF.

The chain couples TRBV27 to TRBJ2-5; weak D call: TRBD2 (7 bases). Trimming left V 0 bases short and J 2 bases short, with 16 bases between. The CDR3 spans 17 residues. Germline V gives CDR1 MNHEY, CDR2 SMNVEV (reference sequence). The CDR3 DNA sequence: TGTGCCAGCAGTTTATCGCCGGGGGGCAAGGGACAAGAGACCCAGTACTTC. Translated: CASSLSPGGKGQETQYF.

The chain combines TRBV6-5 with TRBJ1-1; maybe TRBD1 (6 bases). CDR1 is MNHEY and CDR2 is SVGAGI in the germline V gene. This CDR3 contains 15 residues. V lost 9 bases and J lost 0, with 17 bases in between. In DNA form, the CDR3 reads TGTGCCAGTGCACAGGGATTCTTCGTGAACACTGAAGCTTTCTTT. It yields the protein CASAQGFFVNTEAFF.

The CDR3 DNA is TGCGCCAGCAGTGAGACGGGGGGCGCATCGGGTTACGAGCAGTACTTC. Residues: CASSETGGASGYEQYF. This chain links TRBV10-1 with TRBJ2-7; D is perhaps TRBD2 (7 bases). V was clipped by 2 bases and J by 4 bases, with 18 bases between them. Germline V gives CDR1 WNHNN, CDR2 SYGVQD (reference sequence). This CDR3 comprises 16 residues.

This chain connects TRBV19 to TRBJ1-6, with 7 bases identical to TRBD1. The CDR3 has 17 residues. Germline values: CDR1 LNHDA, CDR2 SQIVND (reference sequence). The V segment lost 5 bases and the J segment 0 bases; nucleotides outside the gene matches: 7. DNA for the CDR3: TGTGCCAGTAGTCCCCGACAGGGCAGCTCCTATAATTCACCCCTCCACTTT. It codes for CASSPRQGSSYNSPLHF. The variable domain in full, with the rest retrieved from reference TRBV19 and TRBJ1-6, is DGGITQSPKYLFRKEGQNVTLSCEQNLNHDAMYWYRQDPGQGLRLIYYSQIVNDFQKGDIAEGYSVSREKKESFPLTVTSAQKNPTAFYLCASSPRQGSSYNSPLHFGNGTRLTVT.

The V and J genes are TRBV7-9 and TRBJ1-1; D unclear. Germline V CDR1 and CDR2: SEHNR, FQNEAQ (reference sequence). The CDR3 extends over 14 amino acids. Trimming removed 2 bases at V and 2 bases at J, with 9 bases between. The CDR3 here is CASSLMGDNTEAFF. The CDR3 DNA follows: TGTGCCAGCAGCTTAATGGGAGATAACACTGAAGCTTTCTTT.

On this clone: Within the sample, other DNA sequences also encode this same CDR3. The chain joins TRBV6-1 to TRBJ1-2, with 10 bases matching TRBD1. This CDR3 has 13 amino acids. Germline V lookup: CDR1 MNHNS, CDR2 SASEGT. V shed 6 bases, J shed 4 bases, and the junction held 2 bases outside the gene matches. The CDR3 protein is CASRTGGGYGYTF. The CDR3 coding sequence is TGTGCCAGCAGGACAGGGGGCGGCTATGGCTACACCTTC.

The chain recombines TRBV15 with TRBJ1-1, with D unresolved. The CDR3 contains 14 residues. Germline V gene lookup returns CDR1 LNHNV and CDR2 YYDKDF (reference sequence). The V end was cut by 0 bases, the J end by 7 bases, with 12 bases between. CDR3 region: CATSRDPSSVEAFF. CDR3 nucleotide sequence: TGTGCCACCAGCAGAGATCCGAGTTCCGTTGAAGCTTTCTTT.

This chain links TRBV15 with TRBJ2-2; 9 positions agree with TRBD1. Looked up from germline, CDR1 is LNHNV and CDR2 is YYDKDF (reference sequence). The CDR3 has 17 residues. The V and J ends lost 3 bases and 5 bases, in that order; junction bases with no gene match: 10. The CDR3 coding sequence is TGTGCCACCAGCAGTGCAACAGGGGGCAAACGAACCGGGGAGCTGTTTTTT. Translation gives CATSSATGGKRTGELFF.

This clone was seen only once. The chain employs TRBV7-8 and TRBJ1-6, with D perhaps TRBD1 (6 bases). V dropped 5 bases and J dropped 9 bases, with 23 bases sitting between them. This CDR3 contains 17 residues. The germline gives CDR1 SGHVS, CDR2 FQNEAQ. The CDR3 bases are TGTGCCAGCAGCCCACGCCCAGGGCAGAGGGGGAGTTCACCCCTCCACTTT. Translating it yields CASSPRPGQRGSSPLHF.

The chain joins TRBV19 to TRBJ1-1, with 7 bases that match TRBD1. Germline V gene lookup returns CDR1 LNHDA and CDR2 SQIVND (reference sequence). J gave up 2 bases and V 5 bases, and 23 bases lay outside the gene matches. The CDR3 is made up of 20 amino acids. The CDR3 coding sequence is TGTGCCAGTAGTTCCCCCCCTGACAGGGCGTTGGTTCTAGGAAACACTGAAGCTTTCTTT. Its translation: CASSSPPDRALVLGNTEAFF.

The CDR3 here is CASSRTVTNQPQHF. The CDR3, as DNA: TGTGCCAGCAGCCGTACAGTGACCAATCAGCCCCAGCATTTT. The V and J genes are TRBV6-6 and TRBJ1-5; D uncertain. The germline V gene encodes CDR1 MNHNY and CDR2 SVGAGI (reference sequence). The CDR3 has 14 amino acids. V was cut by 6 bases and J by 3 bases, with 12 bases left in between.

The CDR3 coding sequence is TGTGCCAGCAGCCGAAGTCCCGGGACAGGGGGCGGAGAGACCCAGTACTTC. Translation: CASSRSPGTGGGETQYF. The V call is TRBV7-7, the J call TRBJ2-5; the match to TRBD1 covers 12 bases. CDR3 length equals 17 residues. With V trimmed by 5 bases and J by 4 bases, 11 bases remained unmatched. The V gene's germline CDR1 is SSHAT and CDR2 FNYEAQ (reference sequence).